In its sample, the clone carrying this TCR beta chain was seen once. Germline V gene sequence: CDR1 SGHAT, CDR2 FQNNGV. Germline trimming cut 6 bases from V and 11 bases from J; bases unmatched to any gene: 20. This CDR3 spans 16 amino acids. For the second PCR, which ran for about 6 to 11 cycles, a sample-barcoded 5' primer and a J-beta primer mix were used. In TCRdb, the 5' RACE reads were re-called with MiXCR into one record per CDR3 protein. The table has roughly 1,700,000 distinct CDR3 sequences, 28% seen once. Peripheral blood was drawn, approximately 9.5 milliliters per donor. Extraction yielded at least 6 micrograms of total RNA per sample. The record originates from a study of blood T cells in healthy people across ages.

This clonotype was sampled from a woman aged 25 to 39 in good health. The sample was blood. The chain combines TRBV11-2 with TRBJ2-5; 8 bases are a match to TRBD1. CDR3 residues: CASREAGGLSYNEQYF. Written as DNA, the CDR3 is TGTGCCAGCAGGGAGGCAGGGGGCCTCTCCTACAATGAGCAGTACTTC.